This TCR beta chain was documented in a study of molecular identifiers for immune sequencing clone quantification (dated by TCRdb to the late 2010s). In the study overall: For a replicate experiment, the RNA from either roughly 18,000 or 92,000 naive CD8 T cells was divided into five aliquots, and four of those aliquots went on to sequencing. The study was a methods study using CD8 T cells to benchmark molecular-identifier clustering-based TCR repertoire sequencing (MIDCIRS) and TCR RNA copy counting.

Naive CD8 T cell libraries were made from roughly 21,000 to 960,000 sorted cells using 10%, 30% or 50% of purified RNA. Naive CD8 T cells were FACS-sorted as CD8+CD4-CCR7+CD45RA+ on a BD FACSAria II into RLT Plus buffer. Detection sensitivity was tested by spiking Jurkat RNA equal to around 11 TCR copies' worth into samples containing about 18,000-1,000,000 naive CD8 T cells. Enrichment of CD8 T cells was done with RosetteSep CD8+ T Cell Enrichment Cocktail plus Ficoll-Paque, and ACK red cell lysis came afterward. Ten or more counts support this clonotype. Its specific antigen is unknown. No per-base quality is available; no much larger clone lies one base away. The library relied on PCR. TCRdb records NextSeq 500 as the sequencer. Bulk TCR libraries were made following a previously described method, with the TCR primers given in Table S5. The Qiagen AllPrep DNA/RNA kit was used to purify total RNA. Before analysis, reads from multiple sequencing runs of the same library were pooled. For the original study's pipeline: Reads were retained only if an exact TCR constant sequence was present, and the retained reads were trimmed to 150 nt and grouped according to their 12-nt molecular barcodes. Within each barcode group, reads were sub-clustered at a 15% Levenshtein threshold, and quality-weighted consensus sequences were built per RNA molecule. Non-functional sequences were excluded, and lower-count sequences lying one edit away from another sequence were also excluded. Barcode sub-clusters with fewer than 20% of the maximum read count were removed, based on fitting two negative binomial distributions. Through fastp at Q25 and MiXCR, TCRdb rebuilt clones from the public reads, retaining in-frame beta chains. Merged by CDR3 protein, the rows form single entries marked with the most common genes and DNA. What appears here as the V and J calls and clone size reflects TCRdb's work, not the paper's. Across this sample there are 85,000 to 90,000 distinct CDR3 sequences, with 25% seen only once. The top ten clonotypes cover 0.75% to 0.9% of the sample.

Results the study describes overall, beyond this receptor: Highly expanded clone sizes could be underestimated because identical TCR molecules may share a barcode. Clones above 20 RNA copies held over 97% of molecules in CMV-specific effector cells but under 1% in naive cells. The naive libraries included spiked-in Jurkat TCR RNA (under eleven copies' worth), and this Jurkat TCR RNA is not part of the donor repertoire. Spiked-in Jurkat TCR RNA equivalent to a single cell was reported to be detectable even among approximately 900,000 naive CD8 T cells. When barcode sub-clustering was left out, chimeric consensus sequences inflated TCR diversity, with chimeras reaching as high as 47%. Modeling indicated around 3.2 TCR RNA copies recovered per cell, compared with roughly 10 by digital PCR, which implies a capture efficiency of 25% to 35%.

Sequencing was performed on naive CD8+ T cells from blood, with Jurkat cell RNA spiked in. Taken with the paper, the label for cell subset or site translates to: FACS-sorted CD8+CD4-CCR7+CD45RA+ naive T cells. This TCR came from a human donor in good health. Some libraries in this study had Jurkat cell RNA spiked in.

The CDR3 sequence is CSARDMLTGTDTQYF. At the DNA level, the sequence is TGCAGTGCTAGAGATATGCTGACTGGAACAGATACGCAGTATTTT. The chain uses TRBV20-1 and TRBJ2-3, with an unclear D gene assignment. CDR1 and CDR2, looked up from the germline V gene (reference sequence), are DFQATT and SNEGSKA. Its CDR3 holds 15 amino acids, cysteine through phenylalanine. Just CDR3 DNA is preserved here, 45 bases in frame from base 1. V is shortened by 0 bases, J by 3 bases, and the region joining them spans 13 bases.